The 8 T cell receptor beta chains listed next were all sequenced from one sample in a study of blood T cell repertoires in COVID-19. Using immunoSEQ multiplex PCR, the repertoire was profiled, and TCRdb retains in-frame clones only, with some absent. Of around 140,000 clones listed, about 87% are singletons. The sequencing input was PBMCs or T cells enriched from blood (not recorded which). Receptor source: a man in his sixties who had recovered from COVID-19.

The chain's CDR3 is CASSLSPQGLNTGELFF. The CDR3 DNA follows: TGTGCCAGCAGCTTGAGCCCACAGGGTTTGAACACCGGGGAGCTGTTTTTT. The chain uses TRBV7-9 and TRBJ2-2; D possibly corresponds to TRBD1 (6 bases). The CDR3 covers 17 residues. Germline values: CDR1 SEHNR, CDR2 FQNEAQ (reference sequence). V gave up 3 bases and J gave up 1 base, with 15 bases separating them.

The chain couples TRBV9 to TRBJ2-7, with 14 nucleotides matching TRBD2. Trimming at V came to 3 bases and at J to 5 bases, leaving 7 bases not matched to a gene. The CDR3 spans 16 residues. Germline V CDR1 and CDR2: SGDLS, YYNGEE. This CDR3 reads CASSETSGGAGDEQYF. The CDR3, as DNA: TGTGCCAGCAGCGAGACTAGCGGGGGGGCCGGGGACGAGCAGTACTTC.

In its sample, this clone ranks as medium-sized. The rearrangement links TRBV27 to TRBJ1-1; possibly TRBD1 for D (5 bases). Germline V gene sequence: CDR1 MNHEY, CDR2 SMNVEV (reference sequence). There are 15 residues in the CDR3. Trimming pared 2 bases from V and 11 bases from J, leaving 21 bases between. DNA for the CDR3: TGTGCCAGCAGTTTAAACCCCGGAGGGACCGTTCGGGCTTTCTTT. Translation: CASSLNPGGTVRAFF.

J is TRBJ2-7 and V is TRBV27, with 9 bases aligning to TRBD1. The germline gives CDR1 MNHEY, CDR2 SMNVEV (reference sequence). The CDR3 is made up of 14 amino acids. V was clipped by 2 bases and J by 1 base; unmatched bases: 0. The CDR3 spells CASSLGTGSYEQYF. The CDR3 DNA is TGTGCCAGCAGTTTAGGGACAGGGTCCTACGAGCAGTACTTC.

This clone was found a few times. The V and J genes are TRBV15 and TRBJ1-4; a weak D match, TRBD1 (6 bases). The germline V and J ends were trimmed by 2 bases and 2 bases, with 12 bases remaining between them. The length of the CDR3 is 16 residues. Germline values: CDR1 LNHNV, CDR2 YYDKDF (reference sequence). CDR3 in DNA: TGTGCCACCAGCAGACAACAGGGTTCCACTAATGAAAAACTGTTTTTT. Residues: CATSRQQGSTNEKLFF.

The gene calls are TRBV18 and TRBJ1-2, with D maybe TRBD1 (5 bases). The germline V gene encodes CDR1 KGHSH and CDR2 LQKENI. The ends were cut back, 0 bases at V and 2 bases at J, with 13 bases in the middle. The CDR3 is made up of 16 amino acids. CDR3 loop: CASSPPGRQQNYGYTF. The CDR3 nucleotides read TGTGCCAGCTCACCACCTGGTCGACAGCAAAACTATGGCTACACCTTC.

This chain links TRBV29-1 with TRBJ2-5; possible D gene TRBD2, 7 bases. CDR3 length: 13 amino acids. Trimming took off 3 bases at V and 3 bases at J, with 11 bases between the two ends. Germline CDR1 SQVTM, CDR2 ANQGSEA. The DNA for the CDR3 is TGCAGCGTTGAGCCGGGGGGCGAAGAGACCCAGTACTTC. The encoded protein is CSVEPGGEETQYF.

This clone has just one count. The DNA of the CDR3 is TGTGCCAGTAGTATATCCGGGTGGAGAGACACTGAAGCTTTCTTT. This translates into CASSISGWRDTEAFF. The rearrangement joins TRBV19 to TRBJ1-1; D unresolved. The germline CDR1 and CDR2 sequences are LNHDA and SQIVND (reference sequence). The ends were cut back, 2 bases at V and 3 bases at J, with 13 bases in the middle. This CDR3 has 15 amino acids.